A single sample gave rise to the 29 T cell receptor beta chains below, sequenced in a study of regulatory T cells in long-lasting Graves disease. Construction of TCR beta libraries relied on iRepertoire HTBI primers and on Arm-PCR targeting CDR3 regions. One entry per CDR3 protein, called by TCRdb with MiXCR from the multiplex PCR reads. The sample lists some 280,000 distinct CDR3 sequences, 22% occurring once. Specified time point: persistent/refractory GD, antithyroid drugs over 5 years with positive TRAb. From RNA extracted from PBMCs, the TCR library was made. The source material was peripheral blood mononuclear cells (PBMCs), sampled when the disease was refractory, from a patient treated with antithyroid drugs. All receptors derive from a female donor with Graves disease.

Of note for this clonotype: A much larger clonotype is one base distant, so this may be a read error. The chain joins TRBV7-2 to TRBJ2-5; 8 bases fit TRBD1. CDR1 is SGHTA and CDR2 is FQGNSA in the germline V gene. The CDR3 contains 15 residues. The CDR3 DNA sequence: TGTGCCAACAGCTTAGTCGACAGGGGCGGAGAGACCCAGTACTTC. Translating it yields CANSLVDRGGETQYF.

A few counts support this clonotype. The chain joins TRBV10-3 to TRBJ1-5; 7 bases line up with TRBD1. The CDR3 has 14 residues. Germline CDR1 ENHRY, CDR2 SYGVKD. V dropped 0 bases and J dropped 5; count of bases not matched to a gene: 1. The CDR3 region is CAISESQGDQPQHF. The CDR3 nucleotides are TGTGCCATCAGTGAGTCCCAGGGGGATCAGCCCCAGCATTTT.

The chain joins TRBV28 to TRBJ1-2, with no clear D. Germline-derived CDR1 and CDR2 are MDHEN and SYDVKM. The V end was cut by 4 bases, the J end by 6 bases, with 9 bases between. The CDR3 has 12 amino acids. The CDR3: CASSSEGDGYTF. For the CDR3, the DNA is TGTGCCAGCAGTTCAGAGGGAGATGGCTACACCTTC.

The chain joins TRBV4-1 to TRBJ2-5; D is unclear. Germline V gene lookup returns CDR1 MGHRA and CDR2 YSYEKL. Deletions cut 4 bases from V and 3 bases from J, with 12 bases between. The CDR3 is 14 residues long. The CDR3 spells CASSPLLNEETQYF. The CDR3 DNA is TGCGCCAGCAGCCCCCTTCTTAATGAAGAGACCCAGTACTTC.

This chain links TRBV6-1 with TRBJ2-5, with TRBD1 matching 9 bases. The J call is uncertain, as TRBJ2-7 better fits the DNA end. The CDR3 totals 14 residues. The germline CDR1 and CDR2 sequences are MNHNS and SASEGT. The CDR3 here is CASRRGQGAYEQYF. The CDR3 DNA sequence: TGTGCCAGCAGAAGGGGACAGGGAGCCTACGAGCAGTACTTC.

This clonotype occurred many times. V is TRBV7-9 and J is TRBJ1-2; D may be TRBD1 (5 bases). Trimming removed 3 bases from V and 6 bases from J, with 14 bases in between. The germline V gene has CDR1 SEHNR and CDR2 FQNEAQ (reference sequence). The CDR3 is made up of 14 amino acids. The CDR3 protein is CASSLGVTGDGYTF. The CDR3 nucleotides read TGTGCCAGCAGCTTGGGTGTAACAGGTGATGGCTACACCTTC. Supplemented by reference TRBV7-9 and TRBJ1-2, the full variable domain reads DTGVSQNPRHKITKRGQNVTFRCDPISEHNRLYWYRQTLGQGPEFLTYFQNEAQLEKSRLLSDRFSAERPKGSFSTLEIQRTEQGDSAMYLCASSLGVTGDGYTFGSGTRLTVV.

This clonotype was seen at least ten times. V usage is TRBV29-1 and J usage is TRBJ1-1; no reliable D call. The V gene's germline CDR1 is SQVTM and CDR2 ANQGSEA. V lost 4 bases and J lost 1, with 19 bases in between. This CDR3 region has 16 residues. Here the CDR3 reads CSVVNSLNGRNTEAFF. DNA for the CDR3: TGCAGCGTTGTCAATAGCCTCAATGGGAGGAACACTGAAGCTTTCTTT.

In its sample, this clonotype was seen a few times. The J gene is TRBJ1-1, the V gene TRBV4-3, with D perhaps matching TRBD1 (5 bases). V was trimmed by 0 bases and J by 0 bases, leaving 11 bases between them. The germline V gene has CDR1 LGHNA and CDR2 YSLEER. CDR3 length: 16 residues. The chain's CDR3 is CASSQDGGIMNTEAFF. The CDR3 bases are TGCGCCAGCAGCCAAGATGGGGGAATCATGAACACTGAAGCTTTCTTT.

The genes are TRBV12-3 or TRBV12-4 and TRBJ1-5; 8 positions agree with TRBD1. V was clipped by 6 bases and J by 3 bases; unmatched bases: 10. The CDR3 is made up of 16 amino acids. The CDR3: CASSAQGAHFNQPQHF. CDR3 in DNA: TGTGCCAGCAGCGCCCAGGGGGCCCACTTCAATCAGCCCCAGCATTTT.

There are many counts of this clonotype. This chain connects TRBV27 to TRBJ2-7; perhaps TRBD2 as D (7 bases). Deletions cut 3 bases from V and 6 bases from J, with 12 bases between. Germline CDR1 and CDR2: MNHEY and SMNVEV (reference sequence). The CDR3 spans 13 residues. This chain's CDR3 is CASSFAGASEQYF. The CDR3, as DNA: TGTGCCAGCAGTTTTGCGGGGGCCAGCGAGCAGTACTTC.

This clonotype was counted a few times. The chain employs TRBV3-1 and TRBJ1-6; the D is unclear. CDR1 and CDR2 from the germline V gene are LGHDT and YNNKEL (reference sequence). The CDR3 spans 14 residues. The V end lost 6 bases, the J end lost 1 base, and 7 bases lay between the germline ends. The CDR3 coding sequence is TGTGCCAGCAGTCTGGCGTCCTATAATTCACCCCTCCACTTT. Amino acids: CASSLASYNSPLHF.

The table lists this clonotype with a few counts. The chain couples TRBV6-1 to TRBJ2-7, with TRBD1 matching 8 bases. Germline values: CDR1 MNHNS, CDR2 SASEGT. The CDR3 spans 15 residues. Trimming removed 0 bases from V and 3 bases from J; junction bases left unmatched: 4. The CDR3 reads CASSEARDRIYEQYF. CDR3 DNA: TGTGCCAGCAGTGAAGCCCGGGACAGGATCTACGAGCAGTACTTC.

The table lists this clonotype with many counts. J is TRBJ2-7 and V is TRBV2; D is uncertain. This CDR3 contains 12 residues. V was trimmed by 4 bases and J by 5 bases, leaving 9 bases between them. Germline CDR1 is SNHLY and CDR2 is FYNNEI. This chain's CDR3 is CASSVVVNEQYF. The DNA of the CDR3 is TGTGCCAGCAGTGTTGTGGTAAACGAGCAGTACTTC.

On this clonotype itself: A much larger clone differs from this one at a single base, so this may be a read error. The chain couples TRBV5-6 to TRBJ2-7; D unresolved. Germline assignment: CDR1 SGHDT and CDR2 YYEEEE. Trimming pared 4 bases from V and 3 bases from J, leaving 14 bases between. The CDR3 sequence is 14 residues long. The CDR3 DNA reads as TGTGCCAGCAGCCATAGGGCCATTGTCTACGAGCAGTACTTC. Protein product: CASSHRAIVYEQYF.

Many counts were recorded for this clonotype. The chain has TRBV7-9 and TRBJ2-7, with TRBD1 matching 9 bases. The CDR3 is 14 amino acids. From germline, CDR1 is SEHNR and CDR2 FQNEAQ (reference sequence). J gave up 5 bases and V 4 bases, and 6 bases lay outside the gene matches. The CDR3 loop is CASSSGTGKNEQYF. The CDR3 coding sequence is TGTGCCAGCAGCTCCGGGACAGGGAAAAACGAGCAGTACTTC.

This clonotype showed up just a few times. The chain is built from TRBV3-1 and TRBJ2-5, with 7 positions matching TRBD2. This CDR3 has 15 amino acids. CDR1 is LGHDT and CDR2 is YNNKEL in the germline V gene (reference sequence). V shed 1 base and J 3 bases; nucleotides not matched to a gene: 5. The CDR3 DNA reads TGTGCCAGCAGCCAAGCGGGAGGTTTAAAAGAGACCCAGTACTTC. Protein sequence: CASSQAGGLKETQYF.

The CDR3 bases are TGCAGCGTTGAGCCAGATGAAGCTTTCTTT. Its protein is CSVEPDEAFF. The rearrangement joins TRBV29-1 to TRBJ1-1; D ambiguous. This CDR3 contains 10 residues. Trimming cost V 3 bases and J 7 bases, with 6 bases left between them. Germline lookup yields CDR1 SQVTM and CDR2 ANQGSEA.

This clonotype was found many times. This rearrangement joins TRBV10-1 to TRBJ1-5; D is ambiguous. The germline V and J ends were trimmed by 3 bases and 0 bases, with 12 bases remaining between them. CDR3 length: 16 amino acids. Germline V lookup: CDR1 WNHNN, CDR2 SYGVQD (reference sequence). In DNA, the CDR3 is TGCGCCAGCAGTGAAGGGCGAGGAAATAGCAATCAGCCCCAGCATTTT. The encoded protein is CASSEGRGNSNQPQHF.

The table lists this clonotype with many counts. V is TRBV10-3 and J is TRBJ2-5; D possibly matches TRBD1 or TRBD2 (6 bases each). This CDR3 region has 15 residues. V shed 10 bases and J shed 5 bases, with 23 bases lying between them. Germline assignment: CDR1 ENHRY and CDR2 SYGVKD. CDR3 nucleotide sequence: TGTGCCACCTTCAGGGGTGGAGGGCGTAACGAGACCCAGTACTTC. Translating it yields CATFRGGGRNETQYF.

This clonotype appeared once. The CDR3 here is CASSVGLAPNSPLHF. The DNA of the CDR3 is TGTGCCAGCAGCGTAGGACTGGCCCCGAATTCACCCCTCCACTTT. V usage is TRBV9 and J usage is TRBJ1-6; unclear D gene. V dropped 0 bases and J dropped 7 bases, with 11 bases sitting between them. The germline CDR1 and CDR2 sequences are SGDLS and YYNGEE. The CDR3 extends over 15 amino acids.

The chain carries TRBV6-1 and TRBJ1-3, with D possibly TRBD1 on 6 matching bases. This CDR3 contains 14 residues. The V gene's germline CDR1 is MNHNS and CDR2 SASEGT. The V gene lost 8 bases and the J gene lost 2 bases, with 13 bases spanning the gap. Here the CDR3 reads CASRPGQTGNTIYF. The DNA of the CDR3 is TGTGCCAGCCGCCCTGGACAGACTGGAAACACCATATATTTT.

The chain has TRBV30 and TRBJ1-1, with D unresolved. The CDR3 loop spans 13 amino acids. V was clipped by 4 bases and J by 0 bases, with 9 bases between them. Germline CDR1 and CDR2: GTSNPN and SVGIG (reference sequence). CDR3 sequence: CAWKGDMNTEAFF. The CDR3 DNA reads TGTGCCTGGAAAGGAGACATGAACACTGAAGCTTTCTTT.

The chain combines TRBV10-3 with TRBJ1-1; unclear D gene. Trimming took 2 bases from V and 5 from J, leaving 6 bases between them. The CDR3 is made up of 12 amino acids. Germline V gives CDR1 ENHRY, CDR2 SYGVKD. DNA for the CDR3: TGTGCCATCAGTGAGGCCGGGACTGAAGCTTTCTTT. Amino acid sequence: CAISEAGTEAFF.

This clonotype occurred a few times. V is TRBV5-1 and J is TRBJ1-1, with TRBD1 as a possible D gene (6 bases). This CDR3 region has 14 residues. Germline assignment: CDR1 SGHRS and CDR2 YFSETQ. The V end was cut by 1 base, the J end by 4 bases, with 11 bases between. Here the CDR3 DNA reads TGCGCCAGCAGCTTGCAAGCAGGGGCCACTGAAGCTTTCTTT. Encoded protein: CASSLQAGATEAFF.

The chain links TRBV5-1 to TRBJ2-2; 12 nucleotides align to TRBD2. The CDR3 is 17 residues long. Germline lookup yields CDR1 SGHRS and CDR2 YFSETQ. Trimming at V came to 2 bases and at J to 6 bases, leaving 8 bases not matched to a gene. This CDR3 reads CASSFRLAGGPSGELFF. The CDR3, as DNA: TGCGCCAGCAGCTTTCGGCTAGCGGGAGGGCCATCCGGGGAGCTGTTTTTT.

This clonotype has ten or more counts. The chain combines TRBV2 with TRBJ1-3; D gene ambiguous. V was cut by 6 bases and J by 2 bases, with 8 bases left in between. Germline values: CDR1 SNHLY, CDR2 FYNNEI. This CDR3 contains 13 residues. CDR3 sequence: CASSLDTGNTIYF. CDR3 nucleotide sequence: TGTGCCAGCAGCCTAGACACTGGAAACACCATATATTTT.

J is TRBJ1-2 and V is TRBV6-1; no firm D call. Trimming shortened V by 3 bases and J by 6 bases, and 11 bases separated the two germline ends. Germline assignment: CDR1 MNHNS and CDR2 SASEGT. The CDR3 has 13 residues. CDR3 protein: CASSDMFPDGYTF. The CDR3 region has the DNA TGTGCCAGCAGTGATATGTTTCCGGATGGCTACACCTTC.

As for this clonotype: A junction end diverges from the germline sequence, so it may reflect a read error. The genes are TRBV5-1 and TRBJ2-6, with D possibly matching TRBD2 (5 bases). The CDR3 length is 13 residues. Germline V lookup: CDR1 SGHRS, CDR2 YFSETQ. The CDR3 region is CASGSSGANVLTF. CDR3 bases: TGTGCCAGCGGCTCCTCTGGGGCCAACGTCCTGACTTTC.

A remark on this clonotype: Just one base apart from a much larger clone, this may be a read error. The rearrangement uses TRBV20-1 and TRBJ2-5; 7 bases are a match to TRBD2. CDR1 and CDR2 from the germline V gene are DFQATT and SNEGSKA (reference sequence). The ends lost 6 bases at V and 2 bases at J; junction bases unmatched: 12. The CDR3 runs 15 residues. The CDR3 loop reads CSAPNWAGEQETQYF. CDR3 nucleotides: TGCAGTGCCCCGAACTGGGCGGGAGAGCAAGAGACCCAGTACTTC.